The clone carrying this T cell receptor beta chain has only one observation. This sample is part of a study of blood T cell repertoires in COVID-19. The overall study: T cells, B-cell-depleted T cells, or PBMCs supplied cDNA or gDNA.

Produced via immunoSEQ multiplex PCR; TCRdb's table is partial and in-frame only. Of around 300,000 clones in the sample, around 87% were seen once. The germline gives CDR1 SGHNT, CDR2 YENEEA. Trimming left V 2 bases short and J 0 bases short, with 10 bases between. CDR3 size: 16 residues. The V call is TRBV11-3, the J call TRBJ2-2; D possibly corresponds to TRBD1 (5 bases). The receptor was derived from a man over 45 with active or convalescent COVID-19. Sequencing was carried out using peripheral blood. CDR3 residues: CASSLQIGANTGELFF. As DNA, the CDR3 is TGTGCCAGCAGCTTACAGATAGGGGCGAACACCGGGGAGCTGTTTTTT.